This TCR beta chain was observed in a study of T cell repertoires in cytomegalovirus infection. The germline V gene encodes CDR1 MNHEY and CDR2 SVGAGI. This CDR3 has 16 amino acids. Deletions cut 0 bases from V and 0 bases from J, with 8 bases between. This clonotype was detected only a few times. What it binds is not known. Each CDR3 protein gets one entry after TCRdb re-called the reads with MiXCR. The sample contains 680,000 or so distinct CDR3 sequences, roughly 35% of which appear only once. Findings and caveats of the study: Dominating the ex vivo response were HLA-C-restricted CMV-specific TCR beta clonotypes.

The clonotype comes from a human donor in good health (CMV status not recorded). Some clones in this sample may be carry-over from other donors' samples. This chain connects TRBV6-5 to TRBJ2-2, with a weak D call TRBD1 (6 bases). The sequencing sample was made of PBMCs. The DNA for the CDR3 is TGTGCCAGCAGTTACTCAGGGACATCGAACACCGGGGAGCTGTTTTTT. Its translation: CASSYSGTSNTGELFF.